The subject of this entry is one TCR beta chain. The data belong to a study of cytomegalovirus exposure and HLA in healthy donors. PCR primers comprised 60 Vbeta and 13 Jbeta primers. Assay used: immunoSEQ multiplex PCR; TCRdb lists only in-frame clones, some missing. The data contain around 90,000 clones, 64% of them seen just once; the ten biggest clones take up 2.3%. This clonotype originated in a human donor in good health. The source material was PBMCs.

The CDR3 DNA is TGTGCCAGCAGTGGGGGCTTCAAGGACACTGAAGCTTTCTTT. This encodes CASSGGFKDTEAFF. The chain is built from TRBV6-5 and TRBJ1-1; weak D call: TRBD1 (6 bases). Germline V gene sequence: CDR1 MNHEY, CDR2 SVGAGI. The CDR3 is 14 residues long. V was trimmed by 5 bases and J by 3 bases, leaving 13 bases between them.